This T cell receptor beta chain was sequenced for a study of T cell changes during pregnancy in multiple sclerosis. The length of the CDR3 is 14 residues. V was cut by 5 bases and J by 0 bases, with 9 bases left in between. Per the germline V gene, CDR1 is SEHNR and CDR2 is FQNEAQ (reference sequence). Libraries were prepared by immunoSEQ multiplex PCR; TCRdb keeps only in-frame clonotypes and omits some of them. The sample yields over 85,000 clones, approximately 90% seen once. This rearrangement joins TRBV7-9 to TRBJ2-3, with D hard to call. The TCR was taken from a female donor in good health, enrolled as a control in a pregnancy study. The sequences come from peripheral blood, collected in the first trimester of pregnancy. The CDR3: CASSPPISTDTQYF. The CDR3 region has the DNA TGTGCCAGCAGCCCCCCTATTAGCACAGATACGCAGTATTTT.